The 9 T cell receptor beta chains presented below share a single source sample, sequenced in a study of CD8 T cells in Susac syndrome. The authors reverse transcribed about 0.5 to 1 ug RNA with random hexamers. TCRdb reprocessed the immunoSEQ multiplex PCR reads with MiXCR, giving one entry per CDR3 protein. This table holds roughly 190,000 distinct CDR3 sequences, around 95% found once. Sequenced sample: CD8+ T cells from PBMCs. These receptors all stem from a human donor with Susac syndrome.

The rearrangement uses TRBV20-1 and TRBJ1-1, with D tentatively TRBD1 (5 bases). The CDR3 is made up of 14 amino acids. Germline CDR1 and CDR2: DFQATT and SNEGSKA (reference sequence). Trimming pared 6 bases from V and 3 bases from J, leaving 17 bases between. CDR3 protein: CSATAEGLHTEAFF. DNA of the CDR3: TGCAGTGCCACCGCAGAGGGACTCCACACTGAAGCTTTCTTT.

J is TRBJ2-1 and V is TRBV12-3 or TRBV12-4; TRBD2 agrees at 7 bases. V trimming: 4 bases; J trimming: 8 bases; junction bases outside the gene matches: 5. The CDR3 covers 13 residues. The CDR3 DNA sequence: TGTGCCAGCAGTTCCCAGGGAGGGGATGAGCAGTTCTTC. Its translation is CASSSQGGDEQFF.

The chain is built from TRBV4-1 and TRBJ2-5, with D maybe TRBD1 (5 bases). CDR1 is MGHRA and CDR2 is YSYEKL in the germline V gene. V lost 2 bases, J lost 0 bases, and 7 bases lay in between. This CDR3 is built from 14 residues. The CDR3 sequence is CASSQLRDQETQYF. Here the CDR3 DNA reads TGCGCCAGCAGCCAACTCAGGGACCAAGAGACCCAGTACTTC.

V usage is TRBV5-4 and J usage is TRBJ2-1, with TRBD1 identical over 12 bases. There are 15 residues in the CDR3. CDR1 SGHNT and CDR2 YYREEE come from the germline V gene (reference sequence). V trimming: 1 base; J trimming: 7 bases; junction bases outside the gene matches: 3. The CDR3 sequence is CASSLMGQGANEQFF. In DNA form, the CDR3 reads TGTGCCAGCAGCTTGATGGGACAGGGGGCGAATGAGCAGTTCTTC.

This chain connects TRBV5-4 to TRBJ2-2; 7 bases agree with TRBD2. This CDR3 has 18 residues. Germline V gene data show CDR1 as SGHNT and CDR2 as YYREEE (reference sequence). V was pared by 4 bases and J by 3 bases, with 15 bases of the junction left unmatched. CDR3 coding DNA: TGTGCCAGCAGCCTTTCCCGACTAGCCCCCAGGGACACCGGGGAGCTGTTTTTT. Protein sequence: CASSLSRLAPRDTGELFF.

The chain employs TRBV3-1 and TRBJ1-4, with unresolved D. The V end was cut by 1 base, the J end by 9 bases, with 15 bases between. CDR1 is LGHDT, CDR2 YNNKEL, per germline (reference sequence). CDR3 size: 15 residues. In DNA form, the CDR3 reads TGTGCCAGCAGCCAAGGGCAGGAAGAAATGAAAAAACTGTTTTTT. Its translation is CASSQGQEEMKKLFF.

V usage is TRBV20-1 and J usage is TRBJ2-5; perhaps D is TRBD1 or TRBD2 (6 bases each). V was shortened by 0 bases and J by 4 bases, with 18 bases between the two germline ends. This CDR3 spans 16 amino acids. The germline gives CDR1 DFQATT, CDR2 SNEGSKA (reference sequence). Here the CDR3 DNA reads TGCAGTGCTAGAGATGGGAAGGGGGGAATGCGAGAGACCCAGTACTTC. Amino acid sequence: CSARDGKGGMRETQYF.

This chain joins TRBV4-1 and TRBJ2-3; no firm D call. Germline V CDR1 and CDR2: MGHRA, YSYEKL. Deletions cut 1 base from V and 4 bases from J, with 6 bases between. This CDR3 contains 13 residues. The CDR3 DNA is TGCGCCAGCAGCCAAGGGCTAGCAGATACGCAGTATTTT. This encodes CASSQGLADTQYF.

The chain uses TRBV2 and TRBJ2-3, with 9 bases fitting TRBD2. The trim removed 10 bases at V and 4 bases at J, leaving 12 bases unmatched. Germline loops: CDR1 SNHLY, CDR2 FYNNEI. The CDR3 runs to 15 residues. CDR3 sequence: CAMSFRVAGADTQYF. The CDR3 DNA follows: TGTGCCATGAGCTTTCGAGTAGCGGGAGCAGATACGCAGTATTTT.